The 22 T cell receptor beta chains in this list originate from one sample, sequenced in a study of T cell responses to AZD1222 COVID-19 vaccine (dated by TCRdb to the early 2020s). Library construction relied on the immunoSEQ multiplex PCR assay. Entries here come from immuneACCESS through TCRdb and include only in-frame sequences with V and J called. Some clones fail to appear in such tables; in the studies checked, an unresolved V gene covers under half of the shortfall, and the cause of the remainder is unknown. This sample gives approximately 150,000 clones in total; roughly nine tenths of them show up just once. The biggest ten clones account for roughly 4% of the sample. What the time point label conveys for this sample: about 28 days (+/-7) after the second vaccine dose. Sequenced here: peripheral blood, sampled 28 days after the second AZD1222 dose. The origin of the receptors is an adult who received the AZD1222 COVID-19 vaccine.

The chain has TRBV6-6 and TRBJ2-7; 7 positions match TRBD1. The CDR3 extends over 13 amino acids. Germline CDR1 and CDR2: MNHNY and SVGAGI (reference sequence). The V gene end was trimmed by 4 bases and the J gene end by 2 bases; junction bases not matched to a gene: 2. In DNA form, the CDR3 reads TGTGCCAGCAGTTCAGGGGGAACCTACGAGCAGTACTTC. Protein sequence: CASSSGGTYEQYF.

The chain couples TRBV7-3 to TRBJ1-3, with TRBD1 matching 8 bases. From germline, CDR1 is SGHTA and CDR2 FQGTGA. The CDR3 sequence is 16 residues long. J gave up 4 bases and V 5 bases, and 10 bases lay outside the gene matches. The CDR3 coding sequence is TGTGCCAGCAGCCTCGGGGCAGGGGGCGGAGGAAACACCATATATTTT. This translates into CASSLGAGGGGNTIYF.

In DNA form, the CDR3 reads TGTGCCACCAAAGCGGGAAATTACAATGAGCAGTTCTTC. Translated, it gives CATKAGNYNEQFF. The rearrangement uses TRBV15 and TRBJ2-1, with 7 positions matching TRBD2. V gave up 7 bases and J gave up 4 bases; unmatched junction bases: 4. The length of the CDR3 is 13 residues. In germline, CDR1 is LNHNV, CDR2 YYDKDF (reference sequence).

J is TRBJ1-6 and V is TRBV6-5; D is uncertain. The CDR3 length is 16 residues. Trimming removed 4 bases from V and 7 bases from J, with 17 bases in between. The germline gives CDR1 MNHEY, CDR2 SVGAGI. CDR3 region: CASSSLSGRMNSPLHF. For the CDR3, the DNA is TGTGCCAGCAGTTCTCTATCGGGCAGGATGAATTCACCCCTCCACTTT.

This clone has a single count. This chain joins TRBV25-1 and TRBJ1-1, with TRBD1 as a possible D gene (6 bases). The CDR3 has 15 amino acids. In germline, CDR1 is MGHDK, CDR2 SYGVNS. V was trimmed by 3 bases and J by 7 bases, leaving 18 bases between them. CDR3 coding DNA: TGTGCCAGCAGTGATCAGGGCAGGGGAGTTTATGAAGCTTTCTTT. Protein sequence: CASSDQGRGVYEAFF.

V and J are TRBV7-9 and TRBJ1-4; D gene unclear. Germline V gene sequence: CDR1 SEHNR, CDR2 FQNEAQ (reference sequence). V was clipped by 2 bases and J by 7 bases, with 14 bases between them. This CDR3 is 15 amino acids long. The CDR3 here is CASSLSRTVIEKLFF. CDR3 nucleotide sequence: TGTGCCAGCAGCTTAAGCAGGACCGTAATTGAAAAACTGTTTTTT.

V is TRBV7-9 and J is TRBJ1-4, with 7 bases identical to TRBD1. The trim removed 1 base at V and 6 bases at J, leaving 8 bases unmatched. Germline V gene data show CDR1 as SEHNR and CDR2 as FQNEAQ (reference sequence). The length of the CDR3 is 16 residues. The CDR3, as DNA: TGTGCCAGCAGCTTAGGGGACAGCGTCGGAGATGAAAAACTGTTTTTT. Translated, it gives CASSLGDSVGDEKLFF.

This clone has just one count. The CDR3 DNA reads as TGTGCCAGCACTCCCCAGGGTTCGGAAAACACCATATATTTT. It yields the protein CASTPQGSENTIYF. This chain uses TRBV6-5 with TRBJ1-3; maybe TRBD1 (5 bases). There are 14 residues in the CDR3. V lost 7 bases and J 6 bases, leaving 16 bases between the germline ends. Per the germline V gene, CDR1 is MNHEY and CDR2 is SVGAGI.

A single count supports this clone. The chain joins TRBV5-1 to TRBJ1-1; the D gene is possibly TRBD1 (6 bases). Germline V gene lookup returns CDR1 SGHRS and CDR2 YFSETQ. V was pared by 4 bases and J by 5 bases, with 21 bases between. This CDR3 spans 16 amino acids. The CDR3 nucleotides read TGCGCCAGCAGCCTTAACGGGGGGCGGGTTGAGACTGAAGCTTTCTTT. The encoded protein is CASSLNGGRVETEAFF.

This chain connects TRBV2 to TRBJ2-7, with D maybe TRBD1 (6 bases). The V end lost 4 bases, the J end lost 3 bases, and 7 bases lay between the germline ends. Germline V CDR1 and CDR2: SNHLY, FYNNEI. The CDR3 has 12 amino acids. CDR3 DNA sequence: TGTGCCAGCAGTGTGGACAGCTACGAGCAGTACTTC. Translated, it gives CASSVDSYEQYF.

Only a few counts were recorded for this clone. The gene calls are TRBV11-2 and TRBJ2-1; D not resolved. The CDR3 runs to 14 residues. Germline CDR1 and CDR2: SGHAT and FQNNGV. The V and J ends lost 5 bases and 3 bases respectively, with 11 bases between them. The DNA of the CDR3 is TGTGCCAGCAGCATTATGGCTCACTACAATGAGCAGTTCTTC. Amino acid sequence: CASSIMAHYNEQFF. Looking up the rest from reference TRBV11-2 and TRBJ2-1 gives the full variable domain: EAGVAQSPRYKIIEKRQSVAFWCNPISGHATLYWYQQILGQGPKLLIQFQNNGVVDDSQLPKDRFSAERLKGVDSTLKIQPAKLEDSAVYLCASSIMAHYNEQFFGPGTRLTVL.

This clone was seen just once. The chain employs TRBV3-1 (or the pseudogene TRBV3-2) and TRBJ2-3; no firm D call. Trimming removed 1 base at V and 5 bases at J, with 1 base between. Germline V gene data show CDR1 as LGHDT and CDR2 as YNNKEL (reference sequence). The CDR3 has 11 amino acids. The CDR3 loop reads CASSQGDTQYF. The CDR3 coding sequence is TGTGCCAGCAGCCAAGGAGATACGCAGTATTTT.

This sequence joins TRBV28 and TRBJ2-2; D gene unclear. Trimming left V 8 bases short and J 0 bases short, with 10 bases between. The CDR3 contains 14 residues. Per germline, CDR1 MDHEN and CDR2 SYDVKM. The CDR3 nucleotides read TGTGCCAGCGTGGGGAACGCGAACACCGGGGAGCTGTTTTTT. Residues: CASVGNANTGELFF. Based on the CDR3 plus reference TRBV28 and TRBJ2-2, the full variable domain is DVKVTQSSRYLVKRTGEKVFLECVQDMDHENMFWYRQDPGLGLRLIYFSYDVKMKEKGDIPEGYSVSREKKERFSLILESASTNQTSMYLCASVGNANTGELFFGEGSRLTVL.

V and J are TRBV7-9 and TRBJ1-2; D ambiguous. Germline CDR1 and CDR2: SEHNR and FQNEAQ (reference sequence). Trimming took 4 bases from V and 1 from J, leaving 10 bases between them. CDR3 size: 14 residues. CDR3 DNA: TGTGCCAGCAGCTCTAGTGGGGTTAACTATGGCTACACCTTC. This translates into CASSSSGVNYGYTF.

This clone has a single count. V usage is TRBV6-5 and J usage is TRBJ1-2; D is perhaps TRBD1 (5 bases). The CDR3 has 15 amino acids. Germline CDR1 MNHEY, CDR2 SVGAGI. Trimming cost V 2 bases and J 4 bases, with 14 bases left between them. The CDR3 reads CASSYEGKGSYGYTF. DNA for the CDR3: TGTGCCAGCAGTTACGAAGGAAAGGGGAGCTATGGCTACACCTTC.

The chain uses TRBV19 and TRBJ1-1; no firm D call. Trimming took 6 bases from V and 2 from J, leaving 16 bases between them. Germline V gene sequence: CDR1 LNHDA, CDR2 SQIVND (reference sequence). This CDR3 comprises 15 residues. CDR3 sequence (DNA): TGTGCCAGTAGCCGATCCACAGTTGCAAACACTGAAGCTTTCTTT. Amino acid sequence: CASSRSTVANTEAFF.

The V call is TRBV7-8, the J call TRBJ1-1; the match to TRBD1 covers 7 bases. Germline loops: CDR1 SGHVS, CDR2 FQNEAQ. CDR3 length: 15 amino acids. After removal of 5 bases from V and 3 bases from J, the junction contained 9 bases not matched to a gene. In DNA, the CDR3 is TGTGCCAGCAGCCCTCACAGGGGTGGAGACACTGAAGCTTTCTTT. Translating gives CASSPHRGGDTEAFF.

This clone was counted a single time. The gene calls are TRBV5-1 and TRBJ2-7; D may correspond to TRBD1 or TRBD2 (5 bases each). The CDR3 runs to 15 residues. CDR1 is SGHRS, CDR2 YFSETQ, per germline. V dropped 0 bases and J dropped 0 bases, with 10 bases sitting between them. The CDR3, as DNA: TGCGCCAGCAGCTTGGCTCCAGGGAGCTCCTACGAGCAGTACTTC. As protein: CASSLAPGSSYEQYF.

The chain links TRBV2 to TRBJ2-3; 7 positions agree with TRBD1. J was trimmed by 4 bases and V by 3 bases; bases with no gene match: 10. CDR1 and CDR2 (germline): SNHLY, FYNNEI. CDR3 length: 16 amino acids. CDR3 sequence: CASSDIMAGGPDTQYF. The CDR3 nucleotides read TGTGCCAGCAGTGATATAATGGCAGGGGGTCCAGATACGCAGTATTTT.

This chain uses TRBV3-1 (or the pseudogene TRBV3-2) with TRBJ1-1, with a weak D call TRBD1 (5 bases). The CDR3 covers 11 residues. Trimming left V 5 bases short and J 6 bases short, with 7 bases between. The germline CDR1 and CDR2 sequences are LGHDT and YNNKEL (reference sequence). As DNA, the CDR3 is TGTGCCAGCAGCGGGGGGGCTGAAGCTTTCTTT. It translates to CASSGGAEAFF.

This chain connects TRBV6-5 to TRBJ1-1; 9 bases are shared with TRBD1. After removal of 8 bases from V and 3 bases from J, the junction contained 10 bases not matched to a gene. In germline, CDR1 is MNHEY, CDR2 SVGAGI. This CDR3 is built from 15 residues. CDR3 residues: CASGENRGRDTEAFF. CDR3 nucleotide sequence: TGTGCCAGCGGGGAAAACAGGGGGCGAGACACTGAAGCTTTCTTT.

This chain uses TRBV6-5 with TRBJ2-2; no clear D. Trimming stripped 3 bases from V and 6 bases from J, with 17 bases between. CDR1 and CDR2 from the germline V gene are MNHEY and SVGAGI. The length of the CDR3 is 16 residues. CDR3 amino acids: CASSYLRAQSAGELFF. The DNA for the CDR3 is TGTGCCAGCAGTTATCTTCGGGCCCAGTCCGCCGGGGAGCTGTTTTTT.